These T cell receptor beta chains were read from a single sample in a study of T-cell reconstitution after alpha-beta-depleted transplantation in children. TCRdb re-analysed the PCR reads in MiXCR, keeping a single row per CDR3 protein. The table lists about 610,000 distinct CDR3 sequences, around 27% of them singletons. The source material was PBMCs, sampled before TCRalphabeta/CD19-depleted stem cell transplant. These TCRs come from a boy younger than two with Wiskott-Aldrich syndrome, due to receive a stem cell transplant. Both conserved end residues are part of each CDR3. The D gene is left open where the match is weak. A row's size may be missing; if present it is once, few, many or a size class.

TRBJ2-5,.,.,TRBV4-1,TGCGCCAGCAGCCAAGGGGCAGGGAAGGAGACCCAGTACTTC,CASSQGAGKETQYF
TRBJ2-7,few,TRBD2,TRBV12-3/TRBV12-4,TGTGCCAGCAGCTTGAGGACTAGTAGGCCCCACGAGCAGTACTTC,CASSLRTSRPHEQYF
TRBJ1-2,.,.,TRBV12-3/TRBV12-4,TGTGCCAGCAGCCCTGGACAGCTCGGCTACACCTTC,CASSPGQLGYTF
TRBJ1-2,.,.,TRBV6-6,TGTGCCAGCAGGAAGACGGGGGAGTATGGCTACACCTTC,CASRKTGEYGYTF
TRBJ2-7,few,.,TRBV20-1,TGCAGTGCTAGGGGACAATCCTACGAGCAGTACTTC,CSARGQSYEQYF
TRBJ2-3,.,TRBD2,TRBV11-2,TGTGCCAGCAGCCGCAGGACTAGCGGGAGGAGGGGGGACACAGATACGCAGTATTTT,CASSRRTSGRRGDTDTQYF
TRBJ2-1,few,.,TRBV20-1,TGCAGTCTTAGTAGAAGCTCCTACAATGTGCAGTTCTTC,CSLSRSSYNVQFF
TRBJ1-2,few,.,TRBV29-1,TGCAGCGGACGGGGGGAGGATTATGGCTACACCTTC,CSGRGEDYGYTF
TRBJ2-2,.,.,TRBV6-5,TGTGCCAGCAGTTACCTGGGAGTTGGGGAGCTGTTTTTT,CASSYLGVGELFF
TRBJ2-7,.,TRBD1,TRBV2,TGTGCCAGCAGGGGACAGATGAGCCTTTGGTACGAGCAGTACTTC,CASRGQMSLWYEQYF
TRBJ1-2,.,TRBD1,TRBV5-1,TGCGCCAGCAGCTTGTTACAGGGGGCTGATGGCTACACCTTC,CASSLLQGADGYTF
TRBJ1-1,once,.,TRBV12-3/TRBV12-4,TGTGCCAGCAGTTCGTTCACTGAAGCTTTCTTT,CASSSFTEAFF
TRBJ1-1,few,.,TRBV5-1,TGCGCCAGCAGCTTCCCAGGGCCTGAAGCTTTCTTT,CASSFPGPEAFF
TRBJ2-7,few,.,TRBV2,TGTGCCAGCAGTGAATCCCCCACAACGGACGAGCAGTACTTC,CASSESPTTDEQYF
TRBJ2-2,.,.,TRBV3-1,TGTGCCAGCAGCCAATCCACCGGGGAGCTGTTTTTT,CASSQSTGELFF
TRBJ2-5,.,.,TRBV7-2,TGTGCCAGCAGCTTAGTGGTCAAAGAGACCCAGTACTTC,CASSLVVKETQYF
TRBJ2-1,many,TRBD2,TRBV20-1,TGCAGTGCTAGCCCCCTTCCTAGCGGCTCATACAATGAGCAGTTCTTC,CSASPLPSGSYNEQFF
TRBJ2-5,few,TRBD2,TRBV3-1,TGTGCCAGCAGCCGTGGACTAGCGGGAGGGCCCTCGGAAGAGACCCAGTACTTC,CASSRGLAGGPSEETQYF
TRBJ2-7,.,.,TRBV28,TGTGCCAGCAGTTTTGTGGGCTTCTCCATCCCCGAGCAGTACTTC,CASSFVGFSIPEQYF
TRBJ2-7,few,TRBD1,TRBV20-1,TGCAGTGCTAAACCGGGACAGGGTCTCTACGAGCAGTACTTC,CSAKPGQGLYEQYF
TRBJ2-1,.,TRBD2,TRBV12-3/TRBV12-4,TGTGCCAGCAGGACGACTAGCGGGAGCTCCTACAATGAGCAGTTCTTC,CASRTTSGSSYNEQFF
TRBJ2-2,once,.,TRBV28,TGTGCCAGCAGTTTATTGGCAGAACACGCGAACACCGGGGAGCTGTTTTTT,CASSLLAEHANTGELFF
TRBJ2-5,.,TRBD1,TRBV11-2,TGTGCCAGCAGCAGCATCCGGGACAGGCAAGAGACCCAGTACTTC,CASSSIRDRQETQYF
TRBJ2-7,few,.,TRBV28,TGTGCCAGCAGTCCTACCCTCTACGAGCAGTACTTC,CASSPTLYEQYF
TRBJ2-1,few,TRBD2,TRBV5-1,TGCGCCAGCAGCCGGGAGGGGACTTCTTCGGGCAATGAGCAGTTCTTC,CASSREGTSSGNEQFF
TRBJ2-7,.,TRBD2,TRBV12-3/TRBV12-4,TGTGCCAGCAGTTCACCGCGGGAGATATACCACGAGCAGTACTTC,CASSSPREIYHEQYF
TRBJ2-1,.,TRBD2,TRBV27,TGTCCCAGCAGTTGTCATCCTTGGGCGGGAGCATCCTACAATGAGCAGTTCTTC,CPSSCHPWAGASYNEQFF
TRBJ1-1,.,.,TRBV27,TGTGCCAGCAGTTTCCTCGCGCCGGATGGGGTAGGGACTGAAGCTTTCTTT,CASSFLAPDGVGTEAFF
TRBJ1-3,few,.,TRBV5-1,TGCGCCAGCAGCTCACAGGGATTGAGTGGAAACACCATATATTTT,CASSSQGLSGNTIYF
TRBJ1-5,.,.,TRBV12-3/TRBV12-4,TGTGCCAGCAGTTTACAAACCGCCAATCAGCCCCAGCATTTT,CASSLQTANQPQHF
TRBJ2-2,.,.,TRBV7-3,TGTGCCAGCAGCCACCCCCAAGGGGAGCTGTTTTTT,CASSHPQGELFF
TRBJ2-1,.,TRBD2,TRBV12-3/TRBV12-4,TGTGCCAGCAGCCCTAGGGGGCGGGAGGGCCGGGATGAGCAGTTCTTC,CASSPRGREGRDEQFF
TRBJ2-7,.,TRBD1,TRBV30,TGTGCACAATCGGCCGGACAGGGGTCCTACGAGCAGTACTTC,CAQSAGQGSYEQYF
TRBJ2-1,.,.,TRBV5-6,TGTGCCAGCAGCTCGCTAGCCCCGAGCTCCTACAATGAGCAGTTCTTC,CASSSLAPSSYNEQFF
TRBJ2-1,few,TRBD2,TRBV15,TGTGCCACCAGCAGAGGACTAGCGGTATACAATGAGCAGTTCTTC,CATSRGLAVYNEQFF
TRBJ2-1,.,TRBD1,TRBV5-6,TGTGCCAGCAGCTTGATCGGGACAGACCTCTACAATGAGCAGTTCTTC,CASSLIGTDLYNEQFF
TRBJ2-3,.,TRBD2,TRBV5-1,TGCGCCAGCAGCTCGTGGACTAGCAGTACAGATACGCAGTATTTT,CASSSWTSSTDTQYF
TRBJ2-1,.,TRBD2,TRBV5-1,TGCGCCAGCAGCTTTAGCAGCGGGGGGAGCTCCTACAATGAGCAGTTCTTC,CASSFSSGGSSYNEQFF
TRBJ1-1,few,.,TRBV7-8,TGTGCCAGCAGCAAATCGGACAGACTGAACACTGAAGCTTTCTTT,CASSKSDRLNTEAFF